This T cell receptor beta chain appears in the sequencing data of a study of blood T cell repertoires in COVID-19. Clones were read by immunoSEQ multiplex PCR, and TCRdb kept only the in-frame ones, dropping some. The table has roughly 330,000 clones, around 87% seen once; the top ten hold less than 6%. Trimming at V came to 5 bases and at J to 2 bases, leaving 8 bases not matched to a gene. CDR3 length: 16 residues. Germline V lookup: CDR1 SGHVS, CDR2 FQNEAQ. The V and J genes are TRBV7-8 and TRBJ1-2, with 10 nucleotides matching TRBD1. The sequence came from a woman younger than 45 who had recovered from COVID-19. The source material was PBMCs or T cells enriched from blood (not recorded which). The CDR3 here is CASSKGQGNGNYGYTF. As DNA, the CDR3 is TGTGCCAGCAGCAAGGGACAGGGGAATGGCAACTATGGCTACACCTTC.